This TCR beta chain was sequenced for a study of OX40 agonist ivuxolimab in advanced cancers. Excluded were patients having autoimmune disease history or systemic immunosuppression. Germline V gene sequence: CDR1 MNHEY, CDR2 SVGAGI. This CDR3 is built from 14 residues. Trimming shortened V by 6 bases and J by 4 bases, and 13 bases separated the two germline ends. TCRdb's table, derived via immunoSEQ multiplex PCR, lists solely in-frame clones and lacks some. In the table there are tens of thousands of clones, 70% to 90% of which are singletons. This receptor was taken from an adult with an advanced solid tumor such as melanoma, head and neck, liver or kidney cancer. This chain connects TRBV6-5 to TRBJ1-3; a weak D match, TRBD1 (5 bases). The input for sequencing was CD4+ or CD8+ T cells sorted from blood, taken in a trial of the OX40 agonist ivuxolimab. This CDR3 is CASRPPTGGNTIYF. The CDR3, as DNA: TGTGCCAGCAGACCCCCTACAGGCGGAAACACCATATATTTT.